This T cell receptor (beta chain) was observed in a study of blood T cell repertoires in COVID-19. Study context: Samples of COVID-19 (acute and convalescent) were obtained from the United States, Italy and Spain. Sample material is recorded as cDNA or gDNA derived from T cells, B-cell-depleted T cells, or PBMCs.

V lost 4 bases, J lost 7 bases, and 8 bases lay in between. The CDR3 is 11 amino acids. Germline values: CDR1 SGHAT, CDR2 FQNNGV. As originally analysed: Amplification of reference gene primers provided the estimated nucleated cell counts. Only in-frame clones appear in the TCRdb table, and some are missing; sequencing was by immunoSEQ multiplex PCR. The DNA gave D and trimming, while V, J and clone size come from that table. The table lists 100,000 or so clones, around 84% of them singletons. The rearrangement uses TRBV11-2 and TRBJ2-7; D ambiguous. The specimen was peripheral blood. The receptor was derived from an older man with active or convalescent COVID-19. The DNA for the CDR3 is TGTGCCAGCAGCTCCCCACTTGAGCAGTACTTC. This codes for CASSSPLEQYF. Full variable domain (missing parts from reference TRBV11-2 and TRBJ2-7): EAGVAQSPRYKIIEKRQSVAFWCNPISGHATLYWYQQILGQGPKLLIQFQNNGVVDDSQLPKDRFSAERLKGVDSTLKIQPAKLEDSAVYLCASSSPLEQYFGPGTRLTVT.